Presented here are 17 T cell receptor beta chains from one specimen sequenced in a study of OX40 agonist ivuxolimab in advanced cancers. Some clones are missing from TCRdb's copy, which holds only in-frame ones; the method was immunoSEQ multiplex PCR. The table has 60,000 to 70,000 clones, 70% to 90% seen once. The sequencing here drew on CD4+ or CD8+ T cells sorted from blood, taken in a trial of the OX40 agonist ivuxolimab. The receptors stem from an adult with an advanced solid tumor such as melanoma, head and neck, liver or kidney cancer.

The chain recombines TRBV19 with TRBJ2-4; the D is unclear. CDR1 and CDR2 (germline): LNHDA, SQIVND (reference sequence). This CDR3 spans 16 amino acids. V lost 4 bases to trimming and J lost 2 bases, with 15 bases between them. The chain's CDR3 is CASSTEPRLPKNIQYF. The CDR3 region has the DNA TGTGCCAGTAGTACAGAACCTAGGCTACCCAAAAACATTCAGTACTTC.

The chain links TRBV18 to TRBJ1-5; TRBD1 matches at 7 bases. The J segment lost 0 bases and the V segment lost 3 bases, leaving 2 bases of the junction unmatched. CDR1 and CDR2 (germline): KGHSH, LQKENI. This CDR3 has 15 residues. CDR3 amino acids: CASSPQGDSNQPQHF. In DNA, the CDR3 is TGTGCCAGCTCACCCCAGGGGGATAGCAATCAGCCCCAGCATTTT.

This clone was recorded a few times. V usage is TRBV14 and J usage is TRBJ1-1; no firm D call. Trimming took off 6 bases at V and 1 base at J, with 6 bases between the two ends. The germline gives CDR1 SGHDN, CDR2 FVKESK. CDR3 length: 12 amino acids. CDR3 sequence reads: CASRLGNTEAFF. The CDR3 coding sequence is TGTGCCAGCAGACTGGGGAACACTGAAGCTTTCTTT.

The chain joins TRBV4-3 to TRBJ2-1, with D uncertain. This CDR3 contains 13 residues. V dropped 0 bases and J dropped 7 bases, with 7 bases sitting between them. CDR1 is LGHNA and CDR2 is YSLEER in the germline V gene. CDR3 sequence (DNA): TGCGCCAGCAGCCAAGACAGGTGGAATGAGCAGTTCTTC. This gives the protein CASSQDRWNEQFF.

The chain is built from TRBV9 and TRBJ2-1; D uncertain. Germline V lookup: CDR1 SGDLS, CDR2 YYNGEE. Trimming cost V 1 base and J 5 bases, with 13 bases left between them. The CDR3 sequence is 15 residues long. CDR3 region: CASSVTGEGHNEQFF. CDR3 bases: TGTGCCAGCAGCGTAACCGGAGAAGGGCACAATGAGCAGTTCTTC.

J is TRBJ2-3 and V is TRBV7-2; 9 bases fit TRBD2. CDR3 size: 15 residues. V trimming: 2 bases; J trimming: 5 bases; junction bases outside the gene matches: 5. Germline V gene lookup returns CDR1 SGHTA and CDR2 FQGNSA. The CDR3 nucleotides are TGTGCCAGCAGCTTAATAGCGGGAGTTATAGATACGCAGTATTTT. Its protein product is CASSLIAGVIDTQYF.

The rearrangement links TRBV6-5 to TRBJ2-3; maybe TRBD1 (6 bases). Germline V gene lookup returns CDR1 MNHEY and CDR2 SVGAGI. V lost 6 bases, J lost 3 bases, and 13 bases lay in between. The CDR3 runs 14 residues. The CDR3 loop reads CASRATGTTDTQYF. The CDR3 DNA sequence: TGTGCCAGCAGGGCGACCGGGACAACAGATACGCAGTATTTT.

This sequence joins TRBV5-6 and TRBJ2-5; 7 nucleotides align to TRBD2. Losses at the gene ends were 5 bases for V and 4 bases for J; bases not matched to a gene: 5. The CDR3 consists of 13 residues. The germline V gene encodes CDR1 SGHDT and CDR2 YYEEEE. CDR3 nucleotides: TGTGCCAGCAGAAAGGCGGGGGTAGAGACCCAGTACTTC. Protein sequence: CASRKAGVETQYF.

V usage is TRBV28 and J usage is TRBJ2-7; D ambiguous. The germline V and J ends were trimmed by 7 bases and 2 bases, with 6 bases remaining between them. Germline V CDR1 and CDR2: MDHEN, SYDVKM. The CDR3 length is 11 residues. The CDR3 DNA reads as TGTGCCAGCACGGCGGCCTACGAGCAGTACTTC. Its protein product is CASTAAYEQYF.

The J gene is TRBJ2-5, the V gene TRBV4-3, with 11 bases aligning to TRBD2. Germline V gene sequence: CDR1 LGHNA, CDR2 YSLEER. The CDR3 is 16 amino acids. V trimming: 4 bases; J trimming: 2 bases; junction bases outside the gene matches: 6. The CDR3 is CASSRDLAGGQETQYF. The CDR3 DNA sequence: TGCGCCAGCAGCCGCGATCTAGCGGGGGGACAAGAGACCCAGTACTTC.

This clone has just a few counts. The CDR3 sequence: CASSARGREAFF. CDR3 bases: TGTGCCAGCAGCGCCCGGGGTAGGGAAGCTTTCTTT. J is TRBJ1-1 and V is TRBV7-2; no reliable D call. The germline V gene encodes CDR1 SGHTA and CDR2 FQGNSA. Trimming took 5 bases from V and 8 from J, leaving 12 bases between them. This CDR3 comprises 12 residues.

The chain carries TRBV6-5 and TRBJ1-1; no clear D gene. Germline values: CDR1 MNHEY, CDR2 SVGAGI. The CDR3 has 12 residues. V gave up 5 bases and J gave up 3 bases, with 7 bases separating them. Here the CDR3 reads CASSPLYTEAFF. The CDR3 nucleotides read TGTGCCAGCAGTCCGTTGTACACTGAAGCTTTCTTT.

The genes are TRBV15 and TRBJ2-1; 7 bases are a match to TRBD2. This CDR3 spans 13 amino acids. V lost 4 bases to trimming and J lost 14 bases; unmatched junction nucleotides: 11. Germline V lookup: CDR1 LNHNV, CDR2 YYDKDF (reference sequence). CDR3 in DNA: TGTGCCACCAGCATTTCCCCGCGGCGGGAGAAGTTCTTC. This sequence encodes CATSISPRREKFF.

V usage is TRBV30 and J usage is TRBJ2-3; D is tentatively TRBD1 or TRBD2 (6 bases each). The germline V gene encodes CDR1 GTSNPN and CDR2 SVGIG (reference sequence). Trimming pared 2 bases from V and 2 bases from J, leaving 11 bases between. This CDR3 has 14 residues. CDR3 coding DNA: TGTGCCTGGAGTCGAGGGGGGTCCACAGATACGCAGTATTTT. Its translation is CAWSRGGSTDTQYF.

V is TRBV19 and J is TRBJ1-6, with TRBD1 identical over 9 bases. Germline V CDR1 and CDR2: LNHDA, SQIVND (reference sequence). With 5 bases clipped from V and 11 bases from J, the junction kept 10 bases outside the gene matches. CDR3 length: 15 residues. The DNA for the CDR3 is TGTGCCAGTAGTCCCCCTGGACAGGGGTTAACACCCCTCCACTTT. It specifies CASSPPGQGLTPLHF.

This sequence joins TRBV29-1 and TRBJ1-2; D is uncertain. From germline, CDR1 is SQVTM and CDR2 ANQGSEA. Trimming removed 4 bases from V and 4 bases from J, with 16 bases in between. The CDR3 spans 14 residues. The DNA of the CDR3 is TGCAGCGTTGTGGGAGAGTATGAACTCTATGGCTACACCTTC. Its protein product is CSVVGEYELYGYTF.

The chain is built from TRBV30 and TRBJ1-1, with 7 bases matching TRBD1. The germline V gene encodes CDR1 GTSNPN and CDR2 SVGIG (reference sequence). The V and J ends lost 2 bases and 1 base, in that order; junction bases with no gene match: 10. The CDR3 has 16 residues. The CDR3 bases are TGTGCCTGGAGTAGCCGGGACAGCGGGAGGAACACTGAAGCTTTCTTT. Protein sequence: CAWSSRDSGRNTEAFF.